Detailed here is one T cell receptor beta chain. What antigen it recognizes has not been identified. No much larger clonotype is one base removed from it; base qualities were not supplied. The data derive from a study of blood T cell repertoires in COVID-19 (dated by TCRdb to the early 2020s). As for the study more broadly: Collaborator samples came from the United States, Italy and Spain and covered acute and convalescent phases of COVID-19. The prospective study material was composed of cDNA or gDNA derived from T cells, B-cell-depleted T cells, or PBMCs. Subjects who had been exposed to COVID-19, were actively infected with it, or had recovered from it provided the deeply sampled blood TCRbeta repertoires that made up the dataset. A freely available public database, intended as a resource for researchers studying the immune response to SARS-CoV-2, is where the repertoires were released. The samples were drawn from two sources: the first 160 participants of the ongoing ImmuneRACE study, and fewer than 1,500 subjects contributed by 6 global collaborators. The sample metadata nearly always contained a de-identified subject ID, COVID-19 status, age in years and sex. HLA class I and class II types, where available, came from metadata supplied by the sample provider rather than from assay-based typing. General findings and caveats noted by the study authors: The quantity of clinical and demographic metadata differed by source and by participant and was supplied without curation.

The immunoSEQ Assay, a bias-controlled multiplex PCR, was used to amplify TCRbeta CDR3 regions from genomic DNA. Regarding the original processing steps: Within the assay, amplification of reference gene primers was used to estimate how many nucleated cells each sample contained. To quantify the absolute abundance of each unique TCRbeta CDR3 rearrangement, sequence reads were collapsed and filtered. Productive Simpson clonality was computed per sample as the square root of Simpson's diversity index over productive rearrangements. Entries here come from immuneACCESS through TCRdb and include only in-frame sequences with V and J called. Some clones fail to appear in such tables; in the studies checked, an unresolved V gene covers under half of the shortfall, and the cause of the remainder is unknown. V and J calls plus clone size are reproduced from that table; the DNA served to infer D and trimming. The sample contains about 140,000 clones, about 77% of them found a single time. About 8.4% of the sample is in the top ten clones.

Whole blood was collected in K2EDTA tubes by collaborating institutions according to the institutions' own protocols. For TCRbeta analysis, collaborator samples were shipped as frozen whole blood, as isolated PBMCs, or as DNA extracted from either sample type. Between the V and J ends, shortened by 10 bases and 3 bases respectively, the junction contains 15 bases. CDR1 and CDR2 are read off the germline V gene (reference sequence) as LNHDA and SQIVND. The CDR3 covers 13 residues, taking in both the cysteine and the phenylalanine. The only DNA kept is the CDR3, 39 bases in frame from the first base. The sequencing input was peripheral blood. The TCR sequence derives from a woman aged 50 to 65 with active or convalescent COVID-19. The chain links TRBV19 with TRBJ1-1; no D segment can be confidently identified. The CDR3 loop reads CATSQGRDTEAFF. The nucleotide sequence is given as TGTGCCACCTCCCAAGGGAGGGACACTGAAGCTTTCTTT.